What follows are 5 T cell receptor beta chains derived from one specimen sequenced in a study of metastatic and nonmetastatic thyroid tumors (dated by TCRdb to the early 2020s). Before undergoing thyroid surgery, none of the patients had been given any kind of treatment. Library generation was performed with PCR. Sequencing was performed on an Illumina HiSeq 4000. TCRdb's own reprocessing of the public reads used fastp at Q25 and MiXCR and kept productive beta chains. A total of just over 15,000 clones appear in this sample, approximately 35% of them only once. The top ten clones comprise approximately 9.9% of the sample. Sequencing input: tumor tissue. The receptor set was obtained from a male donor with papillary thyroid cancer or a benign thyroid nodule (not recorded which). Some clones in this sample may be carry-over from other donors' samples.

The chain joins TRBV6-1 to TRBJ2-2; D uncertain. Between the trimmed V and J ends, which lost 6 bases and 3 bases, there was a span of 8 bases. Looked up from germline, CDR1 is MNHNS and CDR2 is SASEGT. The CDR3 spans 13 residues. CDR3 in DNA: TGTGCCAGCAGGGTGGCGTACACCGGGGAGCTGTTTTTT. This encodes CASRVAYTGELFF.

This clone appeared a few times. A much larger clonotype is one base distant, so this may be a read error. The chain links TRBV7-6 to TRBJ2-2; 11 bases are shared with TRBD2. Germline V gene sequence: CDR1 SGHVS, CDR2 FNYEAQ. The CDR3 loop spans 16 amino acids. CDR3 region: CASSYSSGGFNGELFF. CDR3 in DNA: TGTGCCAGCAGCTACTCTAGCGGGGGGTTCAACGGGGAGCTGTTTTTC.

This clone was recorded many times. The same CDR3 is also encoded by other DNA sequences in this sample. The rearrangement uses TRBV20-1 and TRBJ2-5, with D tentatively TRBD1 (6 bases). The CDR3 is made up of 11 amino acids. Trimming stripped 8 bases from V and 4 bases from J, with 11 bases between. Looked up from germline, CDR1 is DFQATT and CDR2 is SNEGSKA (reference sequence). This chain's CDR3 is CSSTRGETQYF. CDR3 DNA: TGCAGTTCCACCAGGGGAGAGACCCAGTACTTC.

This chain connects TRBV18 to TRBJ1-6, with 7 bases fitting TRBD1. Germline trimming cut 4 bases from V and 5 bases from J; bases unmatched to any gene: 8. The length of the CDR3 is 16 residues. Germline V lookup: CDR1 KGHSH, CDR2 LQKENI. The CDR3: CASSRSGQADNSPLHF. In DNA form, the CDR3 reads TGTGCCAGCTCACGCTCCGGACAGGCCGATAATTCACCCCTCCACTTT.

This rearrangement joins TRBV5-1 to TRBJ2-7, with D perhaps TRBD2 (5 bases). CDR1 and CDR2 (germline): SGHRS, YFSETQ. V shed 4 bases and J shed 5 bases, with 16 bases lying between them. The CDR3 contains 14 residues. CDR3 bases: TGCGCCAGCAGCGCGGGTGGTGGCTGGGACGAGCAGTACTTC. Protein product: CASSAGGGWDEQYF.